This TCR beta chain appears in the sequencing data of a study of blood T cell repertoires in COVID-19 (dated by TCRdb to about 2020). Notes on the research overall: Collaborator samples came from the United States, Italy and Spain and covered acute and convalescent phases of COVID-19. The prospective study material was composed of cDNA or gDNA derived from T cells, B-cell-depleted T cells, or PBMCs. Subjects who had been exposed to COVID-19, were actively infected with it, or had recovered from it provided the deeply sampled blood TCRbeta repertoires that made up the dataset. The repertoires were made available in a free public database intended to serve as a resource for research on the immune response to SARS-CoV-2. The samples were drawn from two sources: the first 160 participants of the ongoing ImmuneRACE study, and 950 to 1,500 subjects contributed by 6 global collaborators. The sample metadata nearly always contained a de-identified subject ID, COVID-19 status, age in years and sex. Where available, HLA class I and class II types were obtained from metadata supplied by the sample provider rather than from assay-based typing.

In Seattle, one collaborating source enrolled patients while the infection was active and tracked those patients longitudinally over the course of disease. Whole blood was collected in K2EDTA tubes by collaborating institutions according to the institutions' own protocols. For TCRbeta analysis, collaborators shipped samples as frozen whole blood, isolated PBMCs, or DNA extracted from either of those sample types. Worth noting for this clone: Which antigen it targets is not known. No per-base quality is available; no much larger clone lies one base away. The identical CDR3 is also encoded by other nucleotide sequences in the sample.

Reading from cysteine to phenylalanine, the CDR3 counts 17 amino acids. Only the CDR3 portion is preserved as DNA: 51 bases, with reading frame beginning at the first base. The germline V gene encodes CDR1 SGHKS and CDR2 YYEKEE (reference sequence). V is cut back by 4 bases and J by 6 bases, with 12 bases in the junction unmatched. TCRbeta CDR3 regions were amplified from genomic DNA by means of the immunoSEQ Assay, a bias-controlled multiplex PCR. On the authors' methods: Within the assay, amplification of reference gene primers was used to estimate how many nucleated cells each sample contained. To quantify the absolute abundance of each unique TCRbeta CDR3 rearrangement, sequence reads were collapsed and filtered. Productive Simpson clonality was computed per sample as the square root of Simpson's diversity index over productive rearrangements. TCRdb re-hosts the immuneACCESS table, in-frame sequences only. Its copies lack some clones; in the studies checked, an unresolved V gene accounts for under half of them, and the cause for the rest is not known. That table supplies the V and J calls and clone size; D and trimming were determined from the DNA. This sample has around 60,000 clones in its table, and about four fifths of those were observed once. Clones ranked in the top ten supply approximately 16% of the sample.

The research as a whole found: The amount of clinical and demographic metadata varied by source and participant and was provided uncurated.

The specimen sequenced was peripheral blood. The receptor's source is a man between 60 and 75 years old with COVID-19, enrolled during active disease. In this chain, TRBV5-5 is recombined with TRBJ2-2; 10 central nucleotides agree with TRBD2. The nucleotide sequence reads TGTGCCAGCAGCAGAAGTTGGCTGAGCGGGGGGGCCGGGGAGCTGTTTTTT. It codes for CASSRSWLSGGAGELFF.